This T cell receptor beta chain was recovered during a study of blood T cells in healthy people across ages. Study-wide points: It was the long-lived donors that had more naive CD4+ cells and higher diversity than aged donors.

Then a second PCR, running about 6 to 11 cycles, was carried out with a sample-barcoded 5' primer and a J-beta primer mix. TCRdb redid the calling of the 5' RACE reads with MiXCR, one entry per CDR3 protein. This table holds 760,000 or so distinct CDR3 sequences, roughly 25% found once. Staff drew ten milliliters of peripheral blood from each donor. Comments on this clonotype: Its specificity is not known.

These same records also appear under a second study, on T cells of mothers and their children. This second study notes: A few healthy Caucasian mothers served as donors, and their six children did as well. Similar thymic selection effects on TCR recombination output appear in pairs, both related and unrelated.

The sample was blood. The sequence derives from a boy under 18 in good health.

Here the CDR3 DNA reads TGTGCCAGCAACCTCCGGGACAGCAATGAAGAGACCCAGTACTTC. Translating gives CASNLRDSNEETQYF. The chain combines TRBV6-2 or TRBV6-3 with TRBJ2-5; the match to TRBD1 covers 7 bases. From germline, CDR1 is MNHEY and CDR2 SVGEGT. This CDR3 is 15 amino acids long. Germline trimming cut 7 bases from V and 3 bases from J; bases unmatched to any gene: 11.